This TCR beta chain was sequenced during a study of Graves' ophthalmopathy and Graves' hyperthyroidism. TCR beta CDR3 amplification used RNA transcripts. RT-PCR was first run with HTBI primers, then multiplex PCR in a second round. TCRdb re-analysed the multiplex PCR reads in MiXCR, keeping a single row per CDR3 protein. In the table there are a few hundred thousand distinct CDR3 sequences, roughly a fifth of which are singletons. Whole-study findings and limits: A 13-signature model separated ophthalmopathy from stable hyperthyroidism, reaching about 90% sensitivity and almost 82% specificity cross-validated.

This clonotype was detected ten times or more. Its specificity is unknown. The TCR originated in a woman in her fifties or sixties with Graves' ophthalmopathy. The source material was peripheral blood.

The CDR3 is CSARAAGRGALHSNQPQHF. CDR3 DNA sequence: TGCAGTGCTAGGGCGGCGGGCAGGGGGGCCCTCCATAGCAATCAGCCCCAGCATTTT. The rearrangement uses TRBV20-1 and TRBJ1-5, with 7 bases aligning to TRBD1. Trimming removed 3 bases from V and 0 bases from J; junction bases left unmatched: 17. The CDR3 contains 19 residues. Germline-derived CDR1 and CDR2 are DFQATT and SNEGSKA (reference sequence).